Presented here are 19 T cell receptor beta chains from one specimen sequenced in a study of blood T cells in healthy people across ages (dated by TCRdb to between 2015 and 2016). Library generation was performed with 5' RACE. TCRdb records Illumina HiSeq 2500 as the sequencer. A second PCR of about 7 to 12 cycles was run with a J-beta primer mix and a sample-barcoded 5' primer. TCRdb reworked the public reads: Q25 trimming with fastp, MiXCR clone assembly, productive beta chains retained. A single entry per CDR3 protein holds the most common genes and DNA from its merged rows. The sample table records about 1.4 million distinct CDR3 sequences; approximately 59% of these occur just once. Jointly, the top ten make up more than 6% of the sample. Specimen: blood. The receptors were gathered from a young man in good health.

This chain connects TRBV20-1 to TRBJ1-2; TRBD1 agrees at 7 bases. The CDR3 has 15 amino acids. Germline CDR1 reads DFQATT; CDR2 reads SNEGSKA (reference sequence). V was pared by 0 bases and J by 5 bases, with 9 bases of the junction left unmatched. The CDR3 protein is CSARDRQGGLYGYTF. The CDR3 DNA sequence: TGCAGTGCTAGAGATAGGCAGGGGGGTCTTTATGGCTACACCTTC.

This chain connects TRBV12-3 or TRBV12-4 to TRBJ2-3; 10 bases agree with TRBD1. V gave up 6 bases and J gave up 8 bases; unmatched junction bases: 11. The CDR3 consists of 15 residues. The CDR3 is CASSDDRGRTITQYF. CDR3 nucleotide sequence: TGTGCCAGCAGCGACGACAGGGGGCGGACAATTACGCAGTATTTT.

The chain employs TRBV7-2 and TRBJ2-1, with D maybe TRBD2 (6 bases). The CDR3 sequence is 16 residues long. V lost 1 base to trimming and J lost 5 bases, with 15 bases between them. From germline, CDR1 is SGHTA and CDR2 FQGNSA. The CDR3 coding sequence is TGTGCCAGCAGCTTAGTGGGCGGGATTGGAAACAATGAGCAGTTCTTC. This sequence encodes CASSLVGGIGNNEQFF. The entire variable domain, with the rest obtained from reference TRBV7-2 and TRBJ2-1, is as follows: GAGVSQSPSNKVTEKGKDVELRCDPISGHTALYWYRQSLGQGLEFLIYFQGNSAPDKSGLPSDRFSAERTGGSVSTLTIQRTQQEDSAVYLCASSLVGGIGNNEQFFGPGTRLTVL.

This chain uses TRBV12-3 or TRBV12-4 with TRBJ2-1; perhaps TRBD2 as D (5 bases). There are 13 residues in the CDR3. Trimming took off 1 base at V and 9 bases at J, with 10 bases between the two ends. The CDR3 sequence: CASSLGIGGEQFF. For the CDR3, the DNA is TGTGCCAGCAGTTTAGGTATCGGAGGTGAGCAGTTCTTC.

V is TRBV20-1 and J is TRBJ2-1; no definite D call. The DNA end lines up better with TRBJ2-7; the J call may be wrong. This CDR3 has 11 residues. CDR1 and CDR2 from the germline V gene are DFQATT and SNEGSKA (reference sequence). Written as DNA, the CDR3 is TGCAGTGCTAGTCAGCTCAATGAGCAGTACTTC. Protein sequence: CSASQLNEQYF.

This clonotype has a handful of counts. The chain combines TRBV5-1 with TRBJ1-2; D remains ambiguous. CDR1 is SGHRS and CDR2 is YFSETQ in the germline V gene. V gave up 1 base and J gave up 7 bases, with 8 bases separating them. The CDR3 runs to 12 residues. The CDR3 here is CASSLRARGYTF. CDR3 coding DNA: TGCGCCAGCAGCTTGAGGGCGCGTGGCTACACCTTC.

A word on this clonotype: One end of the junction does not line up with germline, which may come from a read error. The chain has TRBV15 and TRBJ2-3, with TRBD1 matching 10 bases. Germline assignment: CDR1 LNHNV and CDR2 YYDKDF (reference sequence). The CDR3 spans 15 residues. The CDR3 sequence: CATSPRDRGTDTRYF. CDR3 sequence (DNA): TGTGCCACCAGCCCTCGGGACAGGGGAACAGATACGCGGTATTTT.

This chain connects TRBV6-4 to TRBJ2-5; 11 bases align to TRBD2. Germline CDR1 is MRHNA and CDR2 is SNTAGT. V trimming: 5 bases; J trimming: 11 bases; junction bases outside the gene matches: 10. This CDR3 has 14 amino acids. CDR3: CASSRLAGYNEQYF. The CDR3 DNA sequence: TGTGCCAGCAGTAGACTAGCGGGGTACAATGAGCAGTACTTC.

This clonotype was seen more than once but under ten times. The V and J genes are TRBV12-3 or TRBV12-4 and TRBJ2-1; TRBD2 matches 16 bases. The CDR3 consists of 18 residues. The trim removed 5 bases at V and 2 bases at J, leaving 6 bases unmatched. The CDR3 DNA reads TGTGCCAGCAGTCCCCCGGGACTAGCGGGAGGGCCCTACAATGAGCAGTTCTTC. Translation: CASSPPGLAGGPYNEQFF.

DNA for the CDR3: TGTGCCACCAGCAGCCCTGACAGGGGGCTCCATGGTGAGCAGTTCTTC. Translating gives CATSSPDRGLHGEQFF. The rearrangement links TRBV15 to TRBJ2-1, with 10 bases fitting TRBD1. Germline CDR1 LNHNV, CDR2 YYDKDF (reference sequence). Losses at the gene ends were 3 bases for V and 9 bases for J; bases not matched to a gene: 11. The CDR3 length is 16 residues. The whole variable domain, filled in from reference TRBV15 and TRBJ2-1, reads DAMVIQNPRYQVTQFGKPVTLSCSQTLNHNVMYWYQQKSSQAPKLLFHYYDKDFNNEADTPDNFQSRRPNTSFCFLDIRSPGLGDTAMYLCATSSPDRGLHGEQFFGPGTRLTVL.

This chain uses TRBV6-2 or TRBV6-3 with TRBJ2-3; TRBD2 aligns across 7 bases. Germline CDR1 and CDR2: MNHEY and SVGEGT. The CDR3 is 16 residues long. V was clipped by 0 bases and J by 0 bases; unmatched bases: 3. In DNA form, the CDR3 reads TGTGCCAGCAGTTACTCAGCGGGGCTGAGCACAGATACGCAGTATTTT. It yields the protein CASSYSAGLSTDTQYF.

V is TRBV20-1 and J is TRBJ2-5, with TRBD2 identical over 8 bases. The CDR3 has 15 amino acids. V was pared by 5 bases and J by 5 bases, with 13 bases of the junction left unmatched. The germline V gene has CDR1 DFQATT and CDR2 SNEGSKA (reference sequence). The CDR3 DNA follows: TGCAGTGCTCTCCGGACTAGCCTGGGGATGGAGACCCAGTACTTC. Translating gives CSALRTSLGMETQYF.

This clonotype was found once. The rearrangement links TRBV18 to TRBJ1-1; 7 nucleotides align to TRBD1. The CDR3 length is 15 residues. With 2 bases clipped from V and 3 bases from J, the junction kept 6 bases outside the gene matches. Germline CDR1 reads KGHSH; CDR2 reads LQKENI. CDR3 DNA: TGTGCCAGCTCACCAGATGCAGGGGGGCACACTGAAGCTTTCTTT. Its protein is CASSPDAGGHTEAFF. The full variable domain, its missing parts supplied by reference TRBV18 and TRBJ1-1, is NAGVMQNPRHLVRRRGQEARLRCSPMKGHSHVYWYRQLPEEGLKFMVYLQKENIIDESGMPKERFSAEFPKEGPSILRIQQVVRGDSAAYFCASSPDAGGHTEAFFGQGTRLTVV.

The chain is built from TRBV15 and TRBJ2-6; 9 bases align to TRBD1. This CDR3 region has 15 residues. Losses at the gene ends were 8 bases for V and 4 bases for J; bases not matched to a gene: 6. Germline V gene lookup returns CDR1 LNHNV and CDR2 YYDKDF (reference sequence). Here the CDR3 reads CATEGQGPGANVLTF. The DNA for the CDR3 is TGTGCCACCGAAGGACAGGGGCCGGGGGCCAACGTCCTGACTTTC.

This chain joins TRBV7-9 and TRBJ1-1; TRBD1 might be the D (5 bases). Trimming stripped 5 bases from V and 10 bases from J, with 20 bases between. The germline CDR1 and CDR2 sequences are SEHNR and FQNEAQ (reference sequence). This CDR3 has 14 residues. This chain's CDR3 is CASSPGLQGGGAFF. CDR3 bases: TGTGCCAGCAGCCCGGGACTCCAGGGAGGTGGAGCTTTCTTT.

V is TRBV4-3 and J is TRBJ2-3; D uncertain. The V gene lost 3 bases and the J gene lost 8 bases, with 12 bases spanning the gap. In germline, CDR1 is LGHNA, CDR2 YSLEER. CDR3 size: 13 residues. The DNA for the CDR3 is TGCGCCAGCAGCCAGTCGACTGGCGTTACGCAGTATTTT. Protein product: CASSQSTGVTQYF.

The chain recombines TRBV11-3 with TRBJ2-3; D is undetermined. V gave up 0 bases and J gave up 10 bases, with 11 bases separating them. Per germline, CDR1 SGHNT and CDR2 YENEEA. The length of the CDR3 is 13 residues. CDR3 in amino acids: CASSLELATPQYF. The CDR3 DNA follows: TGTGCCAGCAGCTTAGAGCTTGCGACCCCGCAGTATTTT. Together with reference TRBV11-3 and TRBJ2-3, the CDR3 gives the full variable domain: EAGVVQSPRYKIIEKKQPVAFWCNPISGHNTLYWYLQNLGQGPELLIRYENEEAVDDSQLPKDRFSAERLKGVDSTLKIQPAELGDSAVYLCASSLELATPQYFGPGTRLTVL.

The chain employs TRBV7-9 and TRBJ2-1; 7 nucleotides line up with TRBD1. Per germline, CDR1 SEHNR and CDR2 FQNEAQ (reference sequence). The J segment lost 8 bases and the V segment lost 7 bases, leaving 11 bases of the junction unmatched. The CDR3 totals 14 residues. The CDR3 region is CASIRDSAGDEQFF. In nucleotides, the CDR3 is TGTGCCAGCATCCGGGACAGTGCGGGCGATGAGCAGTTCTTC.

The chain combines TRBV6-1 with TRBJ1-2; 8 bases fit TRBD1. Germline loops: CDR1 MNHNS, CDR2 SASEGT. CDR3 length: 17 residues. Germline trimming cut 2 bases from V and 4 bases from J; bases unmatched to any gene: 12. CDR3 protein: CASSEHGGQGSRYGYTF. CDR3 sequence (DNA): TGTGCCAGCAGTGAACACGGCGGACAGGGAAGCCGCTATGGCTACACCTTC.